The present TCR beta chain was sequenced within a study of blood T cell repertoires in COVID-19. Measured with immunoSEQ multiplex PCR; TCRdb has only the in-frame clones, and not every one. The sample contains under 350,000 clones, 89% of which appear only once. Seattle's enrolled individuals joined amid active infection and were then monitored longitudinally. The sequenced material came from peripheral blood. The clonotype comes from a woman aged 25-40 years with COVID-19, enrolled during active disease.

This CDR3 is CASSLEGGLVTDTQYF. The CDR3, as DNA: TGTGCCAGCAGCTTAGAGGGGGGGCTAGTAACAGATACGCAGTATTTT. The rearrangement joins TRBV7-9 to TRBJ2-3, with D perhaps matching TRBD2 (7 bases). CDR1 SEHNR and CDR2 FQNEAQ come from the germline V gene (reference sequence). The CDR3 consists of 16 residues. V lost 1 base, J lost 3 bases, and 14 bases lay in between.